This entry lists 22 T cell receptor beta chains sequenced from one sample in a study of control samples from healthy donors and cancer patients. TCRdb's table, derived via immunoSEQ multiplex PCR, lists solely in-frame clones and lacks some. This table has just over 50,000 clones, roughly 90% appearing once. Sequencing was done on a sample of PBMCs. These receptors were collected from a man aged 50-60 years with head and neck cancer.

The chain employs TRBV6-5 and TRBJ1-4; D is unclear. V was clipped by 0 bases and J by 3 bases, with 8 bases between them. CDR3 length: 15 residues. From germline, CDR1 is MNHEY and CDR2 SVGAGI. The CDR3, as DNA: TGTGCCAGCAGTTACTCGGCTGGTCCTAATGAAAAACTGTTTTTT. Protein product: CASSYSAGPNEKLFF.

The chain recombines TRBV11-2 with TRBJ2-1; 13 bases match TRBD2. Looked up from germline, CDR1 is SGHAT and CDR2 is FQNNGV. Trimming at V came to 5 bases and at J to 5 bases, leaving 3 bases not matched to a gene. This CDR3 region has 15 residues. Here the CDR3 DNA reads TGTGCCAGCAGCCGGACTAGCGGGGGAAACAATGAGCAGTTCTTC. Translated, it gives CASSRTSGGNNEQFF.

A word on this clone: In the same sample, other DNA sequences code for this CDR3. The genes are TRBV7-3 and TRBJ2-5; 9 bases are a match to TRBD2. This CDR3 is built from 14 residues. Germline CDR1 is SGHTA and CDR2 is FQGTGA. The trim removed 2 bases at V and 2 bases at J, leaving 0 bases unmatched. CDR3 in amino acids: CASSLLAGQETQYF. CDR3 DNA sequence: TGTGCCAGCAGCTTACTAGCGGGACAAGAGACCCAGTACTTC.

The CDR3 bases are TGTGCCAGCAGCGGACAGATGGGAGTAGGTTCACCCCTCCACTTT. Translation: CASSGQMGVGSPLHF. V is TRBV11-2 and J is TRBJ1-6; a weak D match, TRBD1 (6 bases). Per the germline V gene, CDR1 is SGHAT and CDR2 is FQNNGV. This CDR3 comprises 15 residues. V lost 5 bases, J lost 9 bases, and 17 bases lay in between.

The chain has TRBV6-6 and TRBJ2-6; the match to TRBD1 covers 8 bases. Germline loops: CDR1 MNHNY, CDR2 SVGAGI (reference sequence). After removal of 7 bases from V and 4 bases from J, the junction contained 6 bases not matched to a gene. The CDR3 runs 15 residues. CDR3 coding DNA: TGTGCCAGCACCAGGACAGGGCAAGGGGCCAACGTCCTGACTTTC. Protein product: CASTRTGQGANVLTF.

The chain couples TRBV7-3 to TRBJ2-3; D might be TRBD2 (5 bases). V was shortened by 4 bases and J by 3 bases, with 17 bases between the two germline ends. The CDR3 length is 16 residues. Per germline, CDR1 SGHTA and CDR2 FQGTGA. The CDR3 coding sequence is TGTGCCAGCAGCTCGGACTTTCCCACATCAACAGATACGCAGTATTTT. It translates to CASSSDFPTSTDTQYF. Based on the CDR3 plus reference TRBV7-3 and TRBJ2-3, the full variable domain is GAGVSQTPSNKVTEKGKYVELRCDPISGHTALYWYRQSLGQGPEFLIYFQGTGAADDSGLPNDRFFAVRPEGSVSTLKIQRTERGDSAVYLCASSSDFPTSTDTQYFGPGTRLTVL.

V and J are TRBV5-4 and TRBJ2-2, with D uncertain. Trimming took off 3 bases at V and 6 bases at J, with 6 bases between the two ends. CDR3 length: 12 residues. The germline gives CDR1 SGHNT, CDR2 YYREEE (reference sequence). This CDR3 reads CASSSLAGELFF. CDR3 in DNA: TGTGCCAGCAGCTCGTTAGCCGGGGAGCTGTTTTTT.

In nucleotides, the CDR3 is TGTGCCTCCTCACCCGGGACTAGAGTTAGGACCCAGTACTTC. The encoded protein is CASSPGTRVRTQYF. The V and J genes are TRBV30 and TRBJ2-5, with 8 bases fitting TRBD2. This CDR3 has 14 amino acids. Trimming took 7 bases from V and 7 from J; bases not matched to a gene: 14. Germline V gene sequence: CDR1 GTSNPN, CDR2 SVGIG (reference sequence).

The gene calls are TRBV6-4 and TRBJ2-5, with 9 bases fitting TRBD1. Germline V lookup: CDR1 MRHNA, CDR2 SNTAGT. The V segment lost 2 bases and the J segment 1 base; nucleotides outside the gene matches: 5. The CDR3 length is 16 residues. CDR3 region: CASSDPMTGGQETQYF. CDR3 bases: TGTGCCAGCAGTGACCCAATGACAGGGGGCCAAGAGACCCAGTACTTC.

The chain employs TRBV3-1 (or the pseudogene TRBV3-2) and TRBJ2-7; 8 nucleotides agree with TRBD1. The CDR3 spans 16 residues. The germline V gene has CDR1 LGHDT and CDR2 YNNKEL (reference sequence). Trimming cost V 1 base and J 2 bases; bases outside gene matches: 7. The CDR3 loop is CASSQGWPGQAYEQYF. The CDR3 DNA reads TGTGCCAGCAGCCAAGGGTGGCCGGGACAGGCCTACGAGCAGTACTTC.

The V call is TRBV7-9, the J call TRBJ2-3; D gene unclear. Germline assignment: CDR1 SEHNR and CDR2 FQNEAQ (reference sequence). V dropped 5 bases and J dropped 6 bases, with 15 bases sitting between them. This CDR3 region has 14 residues. In DNA, the CDR3 is TGTGCCAGCAGCCACTCCCGGTTCGCGGATACGCAGTATTTT. Translation gives CASSHSRFADTQYF.

The chain joins TRBV6-6 to TRBJ1-4; no definite D call. The CDR3 spans 15 residues. V was cut by 5 bases and J by 2 bases, with 12 bases left in between. The germline V gene encodes CDR1 MNHNY and CDR2 SVGAGI (reference sequence). CDR3 sequence reads: CASSRVGSTNEKLFF. The CDR3 bases are TGTGCCAGCAGTCGAGTGGGCAGTACTAATGAAAAACTGTTTTTT.

This chain connects TRBV5-5 to TRBJ1-5; D is unclear. Trimming cost V 4 bases and J 4 bases, with 9 bases left between them. Germline V gene lookup returns CDR1 SGHKS and CDR2 YYEKEE (reference sequence). This CDR3 spans 13 amino acids. CDR3 region: CASSPGVNQPQHF. Written as DNA, the CDR3 is TGTGCCAGCAGCCCCGGGGTTAATCAGCCCCAGCATTTT.

The chain employs TRBV11-2 and TRBJ2-1; 8 bases are shared with TRBD1. The J segment lost 8 bases and the V segment lost 5 bases, leaving 11 bases of the junction unmatched. Germline assignment: CDR1 SGHAT and CDR2 FQNNGV. The CDR3 loop spans 15 amino acids. The CDR3 reads CASSITGGLGYEQFF. For the CDR3, the DNA is TGTGCCAGCAGCATCACAGGGGGATTGGGTTATGAGCAGTTCTTC.

This chain uses TRBV7-2 with TRBJ1-1; D is uncertain. Germline values: CDR1 SGHTA, CDR2 FQGNSA. CDR3 size: 15 residues. Trimming left V 1 base short and J 4 bases short, with 13 bases between. The CDR3 region has the DNA TGTGCCAGCAGCTTAGTTACCGGAGGCGGCACTGAAGCTTTCTTT. Its translation is CASSLVTGGGTEAFF.

V and J are TRBV19 and TRBJ1-5; 9 bases match TRBD1. The CDR3 runs 17 residues. Trimming cost V 2 bases and J 3 bases; bases outside gene matches: 8. CDR1 is LNHDA, CDR2 SQIVND, per germline (reference sequence). The CDR3: CASSISGQGRHNQPQHF. The CDR3 coding sequence is TGTGCCAGTAGTATAAGTGGACAGGGGCGACACAATCAGCCCCAGCATTTT.

The CDR3 nucleotides read TGCGCCAGCAGCTTGGTCGTAGGCAGGATGAACACTGAAGCTTTCTTT. Amino acids: CASSLVVGRMNTEAFF. This chain uses TRBV5-1 with TRBJ1-1; D remains ambiguous. The CDR3 spans 16 residues. V lost 0 bases, J lost 0 bases, and 12 bases lay in between. In germline, CDR1 is SGHRS, CDR2 YFSETQ. Supplemented by reference TRBV5-1 and TRBJ1-1, the full variable domain reads KAGVTQTPRYLIKTRGQQVTLSCSPISGHRSVSWYQQTPGQGLQFLFEYFSETQRNKGNFPGRFSGRQFSNSRSEMNVSTLELGDSALYLCASSLVVGRMNTEAFFGQGTRLTVV.

The V gene is TRBV13, the J gene TRBJ1-5; tentative D call: TRBD1 (5 bases). V lost 0 bases and J lost 0, with 18 bases in between. There are 19 residues in the CDR3. Per the germline V gene, CDR1 is PRHDT and CDR2 is FYEKMQ (reference sequence). The CDR3 DNA reads as TGTGCCAGCAGCTTAGGGGTTCAAATCGGGACGTCTAGCAATCAGCCCCAGCATTTT. Translated: CASSLGVQIGTSSNQPQHF. The variable domain in full, with the rest retrieved from reference TRBV13 and TRBJ1-5, is AAGVIQSPRHLIKEKRETATLKCYPIPRHDTVYWYQQGPGQDPQFLISFYEKMQSDKGSIPDRFSAQQFSDYHSELNMSSLELGDSALYFCASSLGVQIGTSSNQPQHFGDGTRLSIL.

This clone came up a few times. The V call is TRBV29-1, the J call TRBJ2-3; the match to TRBD1 covers 9 bases. Unmatched junction bases numbered 1, after V lost 2 bases and J lost 4 bases. The CDR3 is made up of 13 amino acids. The germline V gene has CDR1 SQVTM and CDR2 ANQGSEA. CDR3 DNA: TGCAGCGTTGAAAGACAGGGGGCAGATACGCAGTATTTT. Encoded protein: CSVERQGADTQYF.

The chain carries TRBV30 and TRBJ1-1; D is unclear. The CDR3 totals 13 residues. Trimming cost V 0 bases and J 4 bases, with 9 bases left between them. Germline V CDR1 and CDR2: GTSNPN, SVGIG (reference sequence). This chain's CDR3 is CAWSVRPGTEAFF. The CDR3 coding sequence is TGTGCCTGGAGTGTACGCCCGGGCACTGAAGCTTTCTTT. Complete variable domain (other parts from reference TRBV30 and TRBJ1-1): SQTIHQWPATLVQPVGSPLSLECTVEGTSNPNLYWYRQAAGRGLQLLFYSVGIGQISSEVPQNLSASRPQDRQFILSSKKLLLSDSGFYLCAWSVRPGTEAFFGQGTRLTVV.

The chain is built from TRBV12-5 and TRBJ2-3; D not resolved. Germline V gene data show CDR1 as LGHNT and CDR2 as FRNRAP. Trimming removed 1 base at V and 3 bases at J, with 11 bases between. This CDR3 region has 15 residues. CDR3 residues: CASGLGRLGTDTQYF. The CDR3 region has the DNA TGTGCTAGTGGTTTGGGTCGACTGGGTACAGATACGCAGTATTTT.

The chain combines TRBV7-9 with TRBJ1-6; D is undetermined. The CDR3 has 16 amino acids. The germline CDR1 and CDR2 sequences are SEHNR and FQNEAQ (reference sequence). With 5 bases removed from V and 2 bases from J, the gap between germline ends came to 13 bases. As DNA, the CDR3 is TGTGCCAGCAGCCCCCGTGGTGGGCCCTATAATTCACCCCTCCACTTT. It codes for CASSPRGGPYNSPLHF.